These T cell receptor beta chains were read from a single sample in a study of control samples from healthy donors and cancer patients. The assay was immunoSEQ multiplex PCR, and TCRdb's table has in-frame clones only and misses some. In the table there are about 180,000 clones, 90% of which are singletons. Material for sequencing was blood. Receptor source: a woman in her 50s in good health. Both conserved end residues are trimmed from each CDR3.

TRBV5-5	TRBJ2-3	12	ASSFQGGGDTQY
TRBV11-2	TRBJ1-2	13	ASSTRLRANYGYT
TRBV11-1	TRBJ2-5	13	ASSLAIWEEETQY
TRBV5-4	TRBJ2-7	13	ASSLNLGKNDEQY
TRBV27	TRBJ2-5	16	ASSSSTSGTPGQETQY
TRBV2	TRBJ2-5	16	ASSGLGLAGGSGETQY
TRBV4-3	TRBJ1-3	15	ASSQEPTGVSGNTIY
TRBV19	TRBJ2-1	13	ASSISLAGYNEQF
TRBV10-3	TRBJ1-3	10	AIRTAGNTIY
TRBV3-1/TRBV3-2	TRBJ2-5	17	ASSQVTGGGAPSQETQY
TRBV19	TRBJ1-5	10	ASSIGNQPQH
TRBV19	TRBJ1-5	13	ASSSQGDGNQPQH
TRBV2	TRBJ2-7	14	ASSEHLPSELYEQY
TRBV28	TRBJ2-7	10	ATLSSSRSLS
TRBV5-1	TRBJ2-7	16	ASSLAGSSGGRFYEQY
TRBV18	TRBJ2-7	14	ASSPRGDRGVREQY
TRBV6-5	TRBJ2-3	12	ASRTIDFTDTQY
TRBV7-3	TRBJ1-1	14	ASSLNPLTGGTEAF
TRBV2	TRBJ2-7	13	ASSVAGRKEYEQY
TRBV11-2	TRBJ1-3	13	ASSPRRGAGNTIY
TRBV7-9	TRBJ2-3	17	ASSLVRTRHQLSTDTQY
TRBV9	TRBJ2-3	13	ASSVGAGGTDTQY